This T cell receptor (beta chain) is drawn from a study of T cells after somatic rescue of genetic block. The sample holds a few counts of this clone. Assay used: immunoSEQ multiplex PCR; TCRdb lists only in-frame clones, some missing. The sample yields tens of thousands of clones, more than 80% seen once. Germline lookup yields CDR1 SGHRS and CDR2 YFSETQ. V lost 4 bases and J lost 6; bases outside the gene matches: 10. The CDR3 has 16 amino acids. The rearrangement links TRBV5-1 to TRBJ2-1, with TRBD2 matching 10 bases. Input material: peripheral blood mononuclear cells (PBMCs). The TCR comes from a woman aged 18-29 years. The CDR3 nucleotides read TGCGCCAGCAGCGTACCAGCGGGAGGGCCGGTCAATGAGCAGTTCTTC. This codes for CASSVPAGGPVNEQFF.